The 16 T cell receptor beta chains below were found in one sample sequenced in a study of T cells in Graves' hyperthyroidism and ophthalmopathy (dated by TCRdb to the late 2010s). Library prep was done by multiplex PCR. This sample was sequenced with an Illumina HiSeq 2000. TCR beta CDR3 regions were amplified from RNA transcripts. A first-round RT-PCR of the TCR CDR3 used the HTBI primer set with the Qiagen OneStep RT-PCR kit. The raw public reads went through TCRdb reprocessing: fastp at Q25, MiXCR clone calling, in-frame beta chains kept. Under each unique CDR3 protein, matching rows form one entry showing the most common genes and DNA. Here the sample has approximately 720,000 distinct CDR3 sequences; around a sixth occur a single time. 16% of the sample belongs to the ten largest clones. Specimen: blood. Receptor source: a woman between 50 and 59 years old with Graves' hyperthyroidism that later progressed to Graves' ophthalmopathy.

V gene TRBV6-1 combines with J gene TRBJ2-1; D is possibly TRBD1 or TRBD2 (5 bases each). Germline CDR1 is MNHNS and CDR2 is SASEGT. Between the trimmed V and J ends, which lost 6 bases and 5 bases, there was a span of 17 bases. The CDR3 is 15 residues long. The CDR3 region is CASSPSRDRHNEQFF. In DNA, the CDR3 is TGTGCCAGCAGCCCTTCCAGGGACCGCCACAATGAGCAGTTCTTC.

This clonotype was picked up many times. The chain combines TRBV7-2 with TRBJ1-1; 8 bases agree with TRBD1. J gave up 1 base and V 6 bases, and 10 bases lay outside the gene matches. Germline V gene data show CDR1 as SGHTA and CDR2 as FQGNSA. The CDR3 is made up of 16 amino acids. CDR3 residues: CASRLGTGRRNTEAFF. As DNA, the CDR3 is TGTGCCAGCAGACTCGGGACAGGACGAAGGAACACTGAAGCTTTCTTT.

This clonotype showed up many times. The chain employs TRBV5-1 and TRBJ2-1; no reliable D call. V shed 0 bases and J shed 0 bases, with 7 bases lying between them. This CDR3 contains 15 residues. Germline V gene sequence: CDR1 SGHRS, CDR2 YFSETQ. CDR3 residues: CASSLESHSYNEQFF. The CDR3 region has the DNA TGCGCCAGCAGCTTGGAGTCCCACTCCTACAATGAGCAGTTCTTC.

This chain connects TRBV3-1 to TRBJ2-3, with 11 bases that match TRBD2. In germline, CDR1 is LGHDT, CDR2 YNNKEL (reference sequence). The CDR3 contains 19 residues. The J segment lost 0 bases and the V segment lost 0 bases, leaving 8 bases of the junction unmatched. CDR3 in DNA: TGTGCCAGCAGCCAAGATCTACTAGCGGGGGCCCACAGCACAGATACGCAGTATTTT. Translating gives CASSQDLLAGAHSTDTQYF.

This chain uses TRBV12-3 or TRBV12-4 with TRBJ1-6, with D hard to call. V dropped 10 bases and J dropped 6 bases, with 13 bases sitting between them. The CDR3 consists of 13 residues. CDR3 residues: CATQGPVNSPLHF. The CDR3 DNA sequence: TGTGCCACCCAAGGCCCGGTTAATTCACCCCTCCACTTT.

This clonotype occurred once. The V gene is TRBV27, the J gene TRBJ2-7, with D hard to call. The CDR3 contains 13 residues. The V gene lost 3 bases and the J gene lost 0 bases, with 6 bases spanning the gap. The germline V gene has CDR1 MNHEY and CDR2 SMNVEV (reference sequence). CDR3 nucleotides: TGTGCCAGCAGTTTTAGGCCCTCCTACGAGCAGTACTTC. Amino acids: CASSFRPSYEQYF.

The table lists this clonotype with many counts. The rearrangement uses TRBV2 and TRBJ1-4, with 12 bases fitting TRBD1. The V gene end was trimmed by 6 bases and the J gene end by 8 bases; junction bases not matched to a gene: 10. Germline values: CDR1 SNHLY, CDR2 FYNNEI. The CDR3 is made up of 16 amino acids. CDR3 region: CASRGDRGRRREKLFF. The CDR3 DNA sequence: TGTGCCAGCAGAGGGGACAGGGGGCGTCGCAGGGAAAAACTGTTTTTT.

The table lists this clonotype with many counts. V gene TRBV6-1 combines with J gene TRBJ1-2, with 10 bases identical to TRBD1. The CDR3 is made up of 15 amino acids. Germline V gives CDR1 MNHNS, CDR2 SASEGT. V lost 8 bases and J lost 4; bases outside the gene matches: 10. CDR3 sequence: CASRIRDRGSYGYTF. CDR3 bases: TGTGCCAGCCGGATCCGGGACAGGGGATCCTATGGCTACACCTTC.

This clonotype was detected many times. The genes are TRBV13 and TRBJ2-1, with D perhaps TRBD2 (5 bases). Between the trimmed V and J ends, which lost 0 bases and 8 bases, there was a span of 11 bases. This CDR3 has 14 amino acids. CDR1 and CDR2 (germline): PRHDT, FYEKMQ (reference sequence). The CDR3 here is CASSLGVGGYEQFF. CDR3 in DNA: TGTGCCAGCAGCTTAGGAGTAGGAGGCTATGAGCAGTTCTTC.

The table lists this clonotype with a few counts. The chain links TRBV20-1 to TRBJ1-5; D gene unclear. Germline CDR1 is DFQATT and CDR2 is SNEGSKA (reference sequence). This CDR3 has 16 amino acids. Trimming stripped 0 bases from V and 0 bases from J, with 12 bases between. The CDR3 DNA follows: TGCAGTGCTAGAGAGGTTGGGAGAAATAGCAATCAGCCCCAGCATTTT. This encodes CSAREVGRNSNQPQHF.

This clonotype was seen a single time. The chain uses TRBV20-1 and TRBJ2-3; TRBD2 is a possible D gene (5 bases). This CDR3 spans 17 amino acids. The V and J ends lost 0 bases and 2 bases respectively, with 18 bases between them. Germline V lookup: CDR1 DFQATT, CDR2 SNEGSKA (reference sequence). The CDR3 nucleotides read TGCAGTGCTAGAGACCGGGCCGAGAGCGGCAACACAGATACGCAGTATTTT. Translating it yields CSARDRAESGNTDTQYF.

This clonotype was found a few times. V and J are TRBV5-1 and TRBJ1-2; a weak D match, TRBD1 (5 bases). The CDR3 runs to 15 residues. Trimming took 3 bases from V and 0 from J, leaving 12 bases between them. In germline, CDR1 is SGHRS, CDR2 YFSETQ. The CDR3 region is CASSSRGEPNYGYTF. DNA for the CDR3: TGCGCCAGCAGCTCTCGGGGGGAACCTAACTATGGCTACACCTTC.

The chain joins TRBV27 to TRBJ1-1, with 7 bases that match TRBD1. CDR1 and CDR2 (germline): MNHEY, SMNVEV (reference sequence). The CDR3 loop spans 13 amino acids. Trimming removed 5 bases from V and 5 bases from J; junction bases left unmatched: 5. In nucleotides, the CDR3 is TGTGCCAGCAGTCAGACAGGGCGGACTGAAGCTTTCTTT. Translation gives CASSQTGRTEAFF.

This clonotype was counted at least ten times. The chain uses TRBV12-3 or TRBV12-4 and TRBJ1-2; 9 positions match TRBD1. With 6 bases clipped from V and 4 bases from J, the junction kept 9 bases outside the gene matches. The CDR3 runs to 15 residues. CDR3 in DNA: TGTGCCAGCAGCCTGGACAGGGGATCCCTCTATGGCTACACCTTC. As protein: CASSLDRGSLYGYTF.

The sample holds a few counts of this clonotype. The chain has TRBV3-1 and TRBJ2-1; 9 bases map to TRBD2. CDR1 is LGHDT, CDR2 YNNKEL, per germline (reference sequence). The trim removed 5 bases at V and 8 bases at J, leaving 7 bases unmatched. This CDR3 comprises 14 residues. CDR3 nucleotide sequence: TGTGCCAGCAGCGACGGAACTAGCGGGTATGAGCAGTTCTTC. This encodes CASSDGTSGYEQFF.

This clonotype was counted many times. The chain employs TRBV18 and TRBJ2-1, with 14 nucleotides matching TRBD2. There are 15 residues in the CDR3. The V gene end was trimmed by 3 bases and the J gene end by 8 bases; junction bases not matched to a gene: 3. Germline CDR1 and CDR2: KGHSH and LQKENI. The CDR3 loop reads CASSPTSGGAHEQFF. The CDR3 nucleotides read TGTGCCAGCTCACCGACTAGCGGGGGGGCGCATGAGCAGTTCTTC.